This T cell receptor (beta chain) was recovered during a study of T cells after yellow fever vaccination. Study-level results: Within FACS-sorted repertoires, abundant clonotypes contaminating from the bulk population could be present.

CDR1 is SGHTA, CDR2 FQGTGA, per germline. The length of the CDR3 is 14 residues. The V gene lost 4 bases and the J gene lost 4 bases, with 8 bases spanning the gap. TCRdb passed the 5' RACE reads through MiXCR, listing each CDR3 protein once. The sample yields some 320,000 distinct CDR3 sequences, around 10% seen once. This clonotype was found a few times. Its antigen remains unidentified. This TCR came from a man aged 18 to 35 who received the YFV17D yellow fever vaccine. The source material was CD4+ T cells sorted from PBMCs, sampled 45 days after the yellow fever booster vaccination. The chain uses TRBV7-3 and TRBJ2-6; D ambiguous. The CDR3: CASSSHHGANVLTF. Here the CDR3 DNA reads TGTGCCAGCAGCTCTCACCACGGGGCCAACGTCCTGACTTTC.